A selection of T cell receptor beta chains follows, all from one sample in a study of blood T cell repertoires in COVID-19. Produced via immunoSEQ multiplex PCR; TCRdb's table is partial and in-frame only. The table shows a few hundred thousand clones, with more than 70% occurring only once. Sequencing was performed on peripheral blood. The receptors derive from a woman in her thirties with COVID-19, enrolled during active disease. Both conserved end residues are part of each CDR3. The order of the fields is V gene, D gene, clone size, J gene, CDR3 DNA, CDR3 protein. D genes are given only for firm matches. Some rows have no size entry. The others give once, few or many, or a class for an expanded clone.

V gene: TRBV19; D gene: .; clone size: .; J gene: TRBJ2-5; CDR3 DNA: TGTGCCAGTAGAAAAAGACTTTCGGGACAAGAGACCCAGTACTTC; CDR3 protein: CASRKRLSGQETQYF
V gene: TRBV20-1; D gene: .; clone size: once; J gene: TRBJ2-5; CDR3 DNA: TGCAGTGCTAGGTCCTCCCAGACCCAGTACTTC; CDR3 protein: CSARSSQTQYF
V gene: TRBV11-2; D gene: TRBD1; clone size: .; J gene: TRBJ2-7; CDR3 DNA: TGTGCCAGCAGCTACGACAGGGAGATCTACGAGCAGTACTTC; CDR3 protein: CASSYDREIYEQYF
V gene: TRBV3-1/TRBV3-2; D gene: .; clone size: .; J gene: TRBJ1-4; CDR3 DNA: TGTGCCAGCAGCCACGTCAGCAGGGGCAATGAAAAACTGTTTTTT; CDR3 protein: CASSHVSRGNEKLFF
V gene: TRBV11-2; D gene: .; clone size: .; J gene: TRBJ2-3; CDR3 DNA: TGTGCCAGCAGCTTCCGCCGAGAGAAAGATACGCAGTATTTT; CDR3 protein: CASSFRREKDTQYF
V gene: TRBV2; D gene: TRBD1; clone size: once; J gene: TRBJ1-5; CDR3 DNA: TGTGCCAGTGGACAGGGGAGGAGCAATCAGCCCCAGCATTTT; CDR3 protein: CASGQGRSNQPQHF
V gene: TRBV19; D gene: TRBD2; clone size: once; J gene: TRBJ2-2; CDR3 DNA: TGTGCCAGTACTAGCGGGGTCAAGAACACCGGGGAGCTGTTTTTT; CDR3 protein: CASTSGVKNTGELFF
V gene: TRBV7-8; D gene: .; clone size: .; J gene: TRBJ1-4; CDR3 DNA: TGTGCCAGCAGCTCAGAGACCTGGAGTGAAAAACTGTTTTTT; CDR3 protein: CASSSETWSEKLFF
V gene: TRBV5-6; D gene: TRBD2; clone size: .; J gene: TRBJ2-3; CDR3 DNA: TGTGCCAGCAGCTTGGGACTAGCGGGAGGGAACTTCCGAGATGAGCAGTATTTT; CDR3 protein: CASSLGLAGGNFRDEQYF
V gene: TRBV28; D gene: TRBD1; clone size: .; J gene: TRBJ1-1; CDR3 DNA: TGTGCCAGCAGTCCCCATTCCGGACAGGAAGTCGCTGAAGCTTTCTTT; CDR3 protein: CASSPHSGQEVAEAFF
V gene: TRBV10-3; D gene: TRBD2; clone size: .; J gene: TRBJ2-1; CDR3 DNA: TGTGCCATCAGGGTGGGACTAGCGGCATACAATGAGCAGTTCTTC; CDR3 protein: CAIRVGLAAYNEQFF
V gene: TRBV4-3; D gene: TRBD1; clone size: .; J gene: TRBJ1-1; CDR3 DNA: TGCGCCAGCAGCCAAGACCGAGGGGGCGCGGGTAACACTGAAGCTTTCTTT; CDR3 protein: CASSQDRGGAGNTEAFF
V gene: TRBV5-1; D gene: .; clone size: .; J gene: TRBJ2-2; CDR3 DNA: TGCGCCAGCAGCTGGAGGACAGTGGGGGACACCGGGGAGCTGTTTTTT; CDR3 protein: CASSWRTVGDTGELFF
V gene: TRBV7-9; D gene: .; clone size: .; J gene: TRBJ2-5; CDR3 DNA: TGTGCCAGCAGCTTACGGGGGAGCCTGTTTGAAGAGACCCAGTACTTC; CDR3 protein: CASSLRGSLFEETQYF
V gene: TRBV11-2; D gene: .; clone size: .; J gene: TRBJ2-3; CDR3 DNA: TGTGCCAGCAGCTTAATCCTAACTACCACGGATACGCAGTATTTT; CDR3 protein: CASSLILTTTDTQYF
V gene: TRBV7-9; D gene: TRBD1; clone size: .; J gene: TRBJ1-5; CDR3 DNA: TGTGCCAGCAGCATTACAGGGGAAGACCAGCCCCAGCATTTT; CDR3 protein: CASSITGEDQPQHF
V gene: TRBV3-1/TRBV3-2; D gene: .; clone size: .; J gene: TRBJ1-5; CDR3 DNA: TGTGCCAGCAGCCAAGCTCTCGAGACAGGCGGGCAGCCCCAGCATTTT; CDR3 protein: CASSQALETGGQPQHF
V gene: TRBV5-1; D gene: .; clone size: .; J gene: TRBJ1-6; CDR3 DNA: TGCGCCAGCAGCCTGGGTCGGGTCCCCACGGAAGGTTCACCCCTCCACTTT; CDR3 protein: CASSLGRVPTEGSPLHF
V gene: TRBV6-5; D gene: .; clone size: .; J gene: TRBJ2-2; CDR3 DNA: TGTGCCAGCAGGAAACTAGCGAACACCGGGGAGCTGTTTTTT; CDR3 protein: CASRKLANTGELFF
V gene: TRBV5-1; D gene: .; clone size: .; J gene: TRBJ2-2; CDR3 DNA: TGCGCCAGCAGCCCGATGTCGCTAGCGTCGGGAAACACCGGGGAGCTGTTTTTT; CDR3 protein: CASSPMSLASGNTGELFF
V gene: TRBV7-8; D gene: .; clone size: .; J gene: TRBJ2-1; CDR3 DNA: TGTGCCAGCAGCTTAGGATTGGCAGGGCGAAAAAAGGGGCAGTTCTTC; CDR3 protein: CASSLGLAGRKKGQFF
V gene: TRBV5-1; D gene: TRBD2; clone size: .; J gene: TRBJ2-2; CDR3 DNA: TGCGCCAGCAGCTGGAGCGGGAGTATGGGCACCGGGGAGCTGTTTTTT; CDR3 protein: CASSWSGSMGTGELFF
V gene: TRBV19; D gene: .; clone size: .; J gene: TRBJ1-5; CDR3 DNA: TGTGCCAGTAGTTTCGCAGGGTTTCAGCCCCAGCATTTT; CDR3 protein: CASSFAGFQPQHF
V gene: TRBV7-2; D gene: .; clone size: .; J gene: TRBJ1-3; CDR3 DNA: TGTGCCAGCAGCTTTTCCCTTTCCGCGAACACCATATATTTT; CDR3 protein: CASSFSLSANTIYF
V gene: TRBV7-9; D gene: TRBD1; clone size: .; J gene: TRBJ2-3; CDR3 DNA: TGTGCCAGCAGCTTAGTGCCAGGGGGTCGCACAGATACGCAGTATTTT; CDR3 protein: CASSLVPGGRTDTQYF